The T cell receptor beta chain described here comes from a study of chronic HIV infection and antiretroviral therapy. The CDR3 contains 14 residues. The germline CDR1 and CDR2 sequences are DFQATT and SNEGSKA (reference sequence). Trimming took 5 bases from V and 4 from J; bases not matched to a gene: 3. Only a few counts were recorded for this clonotype. Using its own MiXCR run on the 5' RACE reads, TCRdb lists one record per CDR3 protein. The sample shows 39,000 or so distinct CDR3 sequences, 8.2% of them seen only once. Sequencing was done on a sample of peripheral blood. The chain uses TRBV20-1 and TRBJ2-3; 13 bases align to TRBD2. This receptor was taken from an adult who had HIV and had not received antiretroviral therapy, or was an uninfected healthy control (not recorded which). CDR3 region: CSAVLAGGPDTQYF. The CDR3 nucleotides are TGCAGTGCTGTACTAGCGGGAGGGCCAGATACGCAGTATTTT.